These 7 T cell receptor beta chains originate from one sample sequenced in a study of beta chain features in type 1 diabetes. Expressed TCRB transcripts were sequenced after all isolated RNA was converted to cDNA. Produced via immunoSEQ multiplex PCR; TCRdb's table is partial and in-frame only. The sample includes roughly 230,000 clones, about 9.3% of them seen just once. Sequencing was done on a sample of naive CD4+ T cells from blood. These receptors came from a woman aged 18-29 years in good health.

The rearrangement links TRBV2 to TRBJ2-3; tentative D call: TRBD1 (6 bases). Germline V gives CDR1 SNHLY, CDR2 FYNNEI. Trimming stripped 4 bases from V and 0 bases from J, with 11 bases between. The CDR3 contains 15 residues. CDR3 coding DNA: TGTGCCAGCAGTGTTGACAGGCTCAGCACAGATACGCAGTATTTT. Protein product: CASSVDRLSTDTQYF.

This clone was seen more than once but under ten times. CDR3 sequence (DNA): TGTGCCAGCAGCCAACTCTCCTACGAGCAGTACTTC. The encoded protein is CASSQLSYEQYF. The chain uses TRBV7-8 and TRBJ2-7; no reliable D call. Trimming pared 5 bases from V and 0 bases from J, leaving 5 bases between. The CDR3 contains 12 residues. Germline values: CDR1 SGHVS, CDR2 FQNEAQ.

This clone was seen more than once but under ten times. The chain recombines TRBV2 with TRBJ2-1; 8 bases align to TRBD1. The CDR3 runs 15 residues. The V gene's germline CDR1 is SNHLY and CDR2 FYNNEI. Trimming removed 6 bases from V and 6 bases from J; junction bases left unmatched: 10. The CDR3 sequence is CASRLGTGSSNEQFF. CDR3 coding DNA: TGTGCCAGCAGACTGGGGACAGGATCGTCCAATGAGCAGTTCTTC.

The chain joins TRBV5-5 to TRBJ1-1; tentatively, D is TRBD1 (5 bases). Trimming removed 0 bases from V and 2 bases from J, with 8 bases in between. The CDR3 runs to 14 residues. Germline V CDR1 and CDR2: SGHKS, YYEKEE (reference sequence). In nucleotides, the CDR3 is TGTGCCAGCAGCTTGGGGGGCGTAAACACTGAAGCTTTCTTT. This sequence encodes CASSLGGVNTEAFF.

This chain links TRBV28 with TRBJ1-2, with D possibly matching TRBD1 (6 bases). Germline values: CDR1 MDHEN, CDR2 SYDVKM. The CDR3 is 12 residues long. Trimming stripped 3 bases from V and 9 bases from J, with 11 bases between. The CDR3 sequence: CASSFRQGRYTF. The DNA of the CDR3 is TGTGCCAGCAGTTTTCGGCAGGGGCGCTACACCTTC.

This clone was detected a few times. The CDR3 region has the DNA TGTGCCAGTGGGAGTGAAAAACTGTTTTTT. Its protein is CASGSEKLFF. The V gene is TRBV19, the J gene TRBJ1-4; D is unresolved. The CDR3 has 10 amino acids. The V gene's germline CDR1 is LNHDA and CDR2 SQIVND (reference sequence). V was trimmed by 8 bases and J by 7 bases, leaving 5 bases between them.

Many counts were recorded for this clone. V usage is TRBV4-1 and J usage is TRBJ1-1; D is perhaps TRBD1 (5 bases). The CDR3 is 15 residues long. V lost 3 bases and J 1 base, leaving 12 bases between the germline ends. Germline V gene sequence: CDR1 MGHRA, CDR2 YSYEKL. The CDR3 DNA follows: TGCGCCAGCAGCCATTCCGAACAGGCGAACACTGAAGCTTTCTTT. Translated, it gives CASSHSEQANTEAFF.